This T cell receptor (beta chain) derives from a study of cytomegalovirus exposure and HLA in healthy donors. Study-level points and caveats: Prediction of most subjects' HLA-A and HLA-B alleles by TCR beta sequences was reportedly accurate.

Germline CDR1 is MGHDK and CDR2 is SYGVNS. V lost 7 bases and J lost 7, with 23 bases in between. CDR3 length: 16 amino acids. This clone was found a few times. As yet, its antigen is unknown. PCR used 60 Vbeta primers and 13 Jbeta primers. Sequenced by immunoSEQ multiplex PCR; TCRdb stores in-frame clones only, minus some. The sample shows 130,000 to 150,000 clones, roughly a tenth of them seen only once. The V gene is TRBV25-1, the J gene TRBJ2-1; maybe TRBD1 (6 bases). The source is a male donor in good health and CMV-seronegative. Sequenced sample: PBMCs. The CDR3 DNA follows: TGTGCCAGCAACGGGCAGCTAGGGACACTGCGAAATGAGCAGTTCTTC. Translation gives CASNGQLGTLRNEQFF.